This TCR beta chain was recovered during a study of T cell responses to AZD1222 COVID-19 vaccine. The data were produced by immunoSEQ multiplex PCR, yet TCRdb's version contains in-frame clones alone and is incomplete. The sample comprises 20,000 to 30,000 clones, 87% of which are singletons, and around a third rests with the top ten. The germline CDR1 and CDR2 sequences are DFQATT and SNEGSKA (reference sequence). Between the trimmed V and J ends, which lost 3 bases and 6 bases, there was a span of 5 bases. The CDR3 sequence is 10 residues long. Specimen: peripheral blood, collected 28 days after the second AZD1222 dose. The origin of this receptor is an adult who received the AZD1222 COVID-19 vaccine. This chain uses TRBV20-1 with TRBJ1-1; unclear D gene. In DNA form, the CDR3 reads TGCAGTGCTAGTAGGGCTGAAGCTTTCTTT. It translates to CSASRAEAFF.